The 10 T cell receptor beta chains listed next were all sequenced from one sample in a study of blood T cells in healthy people across ages. Alongside a J-beta primer mix, a sample-barcoded 5' primer served in a second PCR lasting roughly 6 to 11 cycles. TCRdb reprocessed the 5' RACE reads via MiXCR and lists one record per CDR3 protein. The table includes about 1.7 million distinct CDR3 sequences, over 25% detected once. The sequencing input was blood. All receptors come from a woman aged 25 to 39 in good health.

This clonotype was detected a few times. The chain joins TRBV29-1 to TRBJ1-1; D is unresolved. Germline CDR1 and CDR2: SQVTM and ANQGSEA. V was pared by 7 bases and J by 4 bases, with 10 bases between. The CDR3 extends over 11 amino acids. The CDR3 reads CSGEGGTEAFF. The CDR3 coding sequence is TGCAGCGGAGAGGGCGGCACTGAAGCTTTCTTT.

This clonotype was counted only a few times. The V and J genes are TRBV11-2 and TRBJ2-3; 7 bases fit TRBD2. This CDR3 contains 16 residues. The V gene's germline CDR1 is SGHAT and CDR2 FQNNGV. With 1 base clipped from V and 2 bases from J, the junction kept 6 bases outside the gene matches. The CDR3 here is CASSLGSLAVTDTQYF. The CDR3 region has the DNA TGTGCCAGCAGCTTAGGTTCGCTAGCGGTCACAGATACGCAGTATTTT.

The chain combines TRBV7-8 with TRBJ1-1, with D unclear. The CDR3 is 14 residues long. Germline V gene data show CDR1 as SGHVS and CDR2 as FQNEAQ. The V gene lost 5 bases and the J gene lost 7 bases, with 17 bases spanning the gap. The CDR3 DNA is TGTGCCAGCAGCCCTAGCCGACTGGGCGGTGAAGCTTTCTTT. Translated, it gives CASSPSRLGGEAFF. Full variable domain (rest looked up from reference TRBV7-8 and TRBJ1-1): GAGVSQSPRYKVAKRGQDVALRCDPISGHVSLFWYQQALGQGPEFLTYFQNEAQLDKSGLPSDRFFAERPEGSVSTLKIQRTQQEDSAVYLCASSPSRLGGEAFFGQGTRLTVV.

Remarks on this clonotype: Relative to the germline gene, one junction end is altered; a read error may explain this. The chain links TRBV5-1 to TRBJ2-5, with a tentative D call TRBD2 (6 bases). In germline, CDR1 is SGHRS, CDR2 YFSETQ. This CDR3 comprises 14 residues. CDR3 region: CASSLRGTQGTQYF. The DNA for the CDR3 is TGCGCCAGCAGCTTGCGCGGGACCCAAGGGACCCAGTACTTC. Full variable domain (missing parts from reference TRBV5-1 and TRBJ2-5): KAGVTQTPRYLIKTRGQQVTLSCSPISGHRSVSWYQQTPGQGLQFLFEYFSETQRNKGNFPGRFSGRQFSNSRSEMNVSTLELGDSALYLCASSLRGTQGTQYFGPGTRLLVL.

There are a few counts of this clonotype. The gene calls are TRBV9 and TRBJ1-1; D not certain. The CDR3 is 13 amino acids. The ends were cut back, 0 bases at V and 5 bases at J, with 8 bases in the middle. CDR1 and CDR2 (germline): SGDLS, YYNGEE. The CDR3 DNA is TGTGCCAGCAGCGTAGAGTCCGAGACTGAAGCTTTCTTT. It translates to CASSVESETEAFF.

The V call is TRBV7-9, the J call TRBJ2-7, with 10 bases fitting TRBD1. After removal of 3 bases from V and 7 bases from J, the junction contained 15 bases not matched to a gene. Germline V gives CDR1 SEHNR, CDR2 FQNEAQ (reference sequence). This CDR3 is 17 amino acids long. Here the CDR3 DNA reads TGTGCCAGCAGCTTGCTAGGACAGGGGGTTGAGTGGAATGAGCAGTACTTC. It is translated as CASSLLGQGVEWNEQYF.

This clonotype occurred once. The chain carries TRBV7-9 and TRBJ1-6; D is unclear. There are 16 residues in the CDR3. Germline V CDR1 and CDR2: SEHNR, FQNEAQ (reference sequence). The V end lost 1 base, the J end lost 3 bases, and 10 bases lay between the germline ends. CDR3 residues: CASSLESGGYNSPLHF. Written as DNA, the CDR3 is TGTGCCAGCAGCTTAGAGTCGGGAGGCTATAATTCACCCCTCCACTTT.

The V and J genes are TRBV12-5 and TRBJ2-7; D is undetermined. Germline loops: CDR1 LGHNT, CDR2 FRNRAP. This CDR3 has 15 residues. With 2 bases removed from V and 0 bases from J, the gap between germline ends came to 11 bases. The CDR3 nucleotides are TGTGCTAGTGGTTTGATGAGCGTGAGCTCCTACGAGCAGTACTTC. Encoded protein: CASGLMSVSSYEQYF.

This clonotype has a count of ten or more. V usage is TRBV29-1 and J usage is TRBJ1-1, with TRBD1 matching over 8 bases. The CDR3 runs to 12 residues. Germline CDR1 is SQVTM and CDR2 is ANQGSEA. The V gene end was trimmed by 7 bases and the J gene end by 3 bases; junction bases not matched to a gene: 4. For the CDR3, the DNA is TGCAGCGCTGACAGGGGTCACACTGAAGCTTTCTTT. It specifies CSADRGHTEAFF.

This clonotype showed up many times. The chain links TRBV6-2 or TRBV6-3 to TRBJ2-7, with D perhaps TRBD2 (6 bases). The germline gives CDR1 MNHEY, CDR2 SVGEGT. The CDR3 contains 12 residues. V was shortened by 6 bases and J by 3 bases, with 9 bases between the two germline ends. CDR3 residues: CASRGTLYEQYF. CDR3 nucleotide sequence: TGTGCCAGCAGAGGGACTCTCTACGAGCAGTACTTC.